This entry lists 8 T cell receptor beta chains sequenced from one sample in a study of shared clonotypes between healthy human individuals. CD45RO negativity and positive selection for CCR7 defined naive CD8 cells, a population that excluded terminally differentiated effector memory CD45RA+ cells. The assay was immunoSEQ multiplex PCR, and TCRdb's table has in-frame clones only and misses some. Of some 2,000,000 clones detected, about 95% appear once; the ten largest clones hold about 1.1%. The specimen was naive CD8+ T cells sorted from blood. The receptors here all came from a man younger than 35 in good health.

The chain couples TRBV4-1 to TRBJ2-7; the D gene is possibly TRBD2 (6 bases). V lost 2 bases and J lost 3, with 14 bases in between. The CDR3 sequence is 15 residues long. Germline CDR1 is MGHRA and CDR2 is YSYEKL. The CDR3 DNA is TGCGCCAGCAGCCAAACCCGGGAGAATAGCTACGAGCAGTACTTC. It is translated as CASSQTRENSYEQYF.

This chain uses TRBV5-1 with TRBJ2-7; 8 nucleotides line up with TRBD2. CDR3 length: 16 residues. J was trimmed by 2 bases and V by 3 bases; bases with no gene match: 10. CDR1 is SGHRS and CDR2 is YFSETQ in the germline V gene. The CDR3 DNA reads as TGCGCCAGCAGCTCTCTGGAGCGGGAGTGGACCTACGAGCAGTACTTC. It specifies CASSSLEREWTYEQYF.

This chain links TRBV29-1 with TRBJ2-1; a possible D gene is TRBD2 (6 bases). Trimming removed 4 bases from V and 0 bases from J, with 13 bases in between. Germline V gene sequence: CDR1 SQVTM, CDR2 ANQGSEA. CDR3 size: 15 residues. The CDR3, as DNA: TGCAGCGTTGTGGGTCGGGACTCCTCCTACAATGAGCAGTTCTTC. It specifies CSVVGRDSSYNEQFF.

This rearrangement joins TRBV13 to TRBJ2-3; D call uncertain. The CDR3 is made up of 13 amino acids. Trimming took off 5 bases at V and 4 bases at J, with 10 bases between the two ends. Looked up from germline, CDR1 is PRHDT and CDR2 is FYEKMQ (reference sequence). In nucleotides, the CDR3 is TGTGCCAGCAGCCCAGGACGGGCAGATACGCAGTATTTT. Its protein is CASSPGRADTQYF.

The chain carries TRBV29-1 and TRBJ2-3; D remains ambiguous. The CDR3 spans 14 residues. Trimming pared 0 bases from V and 3 bases from J, leaving 10 bases between. Germline values: CDR1 SQVTM, CDR2 ANQGSEA. The chain's CDR3 is CSVEERLRTDTQYF. The CDR3 region has the DNA TGCAGCGTTGAAGAACGGCTCCGGACAGATACGCAGTATTTT.

This rearrangement joins TRBV5-1 to TRBJ2-7, with D possibly called TRBD1 or TRBD2 (5 bases each). Trimming removed 0 bases at V and 5 bases at J, with 21 bases between. CDR1 and CDR2 from the germline V gene are SGHRS and YFSETQ. The length of the CDR3 is 17 residues. The CDR3 DNA reads TGCGCCAGCAGCTTGGGAGGGGTAACGTGGGCCAGGGACGAGCAGTACTTC. It translates to CASSLGGVTWARDEQYF.

V is TRBV7-2 and J is TRBJ1-4; a weak D match, TRBD1 (6 bases). With 0 bases removed from V and 2 bases from J, the gap between germline ends came to 10 bases. The V gene's germline CDR1 is SGHTA and CDR2 FQGNSA. This CDR3 has 16 residues. The CDR3 DNA sequence: TGTGCCAGCAGCTTAGCGTCAGGGGCTACTAATGAAAAACTGTTTTTT. Protein product: CASSLASGATNEKLFF.

This clone was observed once. Other DNA sequences in the same sample also yield this CDR3. V is TRBV4-1 and J is TRBJ1-1; D is unclear. V was cut by 0 bases and J by 0 bases, with 2 bases left in between. CDR3 length equals 13 residues. Germline V gene lookup returns CDR1 MGHRA and CDR2 YSYEKL. The CDR3 bases are TGCGCCAGCAGCCAAGAACTGAACACTGAAGCTTTCTTT. Translation gives CASSQELNTEAFF.